Each of the 3 T cell receptor beta chains below was sequenced from the same sample in a study of PD-1 blockade in classical Hodgkin lymphoma. Measured with immunoSEQ multiplex PCR; TCRdb has only the in-frame clones, and not every one. In the table there are approximately 21,000 clones, 85% to 90% of which are singletons. Stated time point: newly diagnosed, previously untreated cHL patient sample. After thawing, PBMCs were subjected to magnetic negative selection to isolate CD8+ T cells. The sample taken for sequencing was CD8+ T cells from blood. These receptors originate from a human donor with classical Hodgkin lymphoma.

The chain is built from TRBV7-8 and TRBJ1-1, with D maybe TRBD1 (5 bases). V was clipped by 6 bases and J by 7 bases, with 18 bases between them. The CDR3 runs to 14 residues. Germline values: CDR1 SGHVS, CDR2 FQNEAQ. The CDR3 loop is CASREGIRGVEAFF. The CDR3 nucleotides are TGTGCCAGCAGGGAAGGAATAAGGGGAGTTGAAGCTTTCTTT.

V is TRBV27 and J is TRBJ2-5, with a weak D call TRBD1 (6 bases). With 5 bases removed from V and 7 bases from J, the gap between germline ends came to 17 bases. CDR3 length: 14 amino acids. The V gene's germline CDR1 is MNHEY and CDR2 SMNVEV (reference sequence). The DNA of the CDR3 is TGTGCCAGCAGTCCATGGGACACCCGGGGGACCCAGTACTTC. Its protein product is CASSPWDTRGTQYF.

This sequence joins TRBV7-9 and TRBJ1-4; no clear D. The CDR3 length is 14 residues. The V end was cut by 0 bases, the J end by 3 bases, with 5 bases between. The germline V gene has CDR1 SEHNR and CDR2 FQNEAQ (reference sequence). The CDR3 nucleotides are TGTGCCAGCAGCTTAGCGGAACCTAATGAAAAACTGTTTTTT. Protein sequence: CASSLAEPNEKLFF.